This TCR beta chain was captured in a study of a mutant IDH1 vaccine in newly diagnosed glioma. For the study at large: The initiation of vaccination occurred 4-6 weeks after radiotherapy alone, or with temozolomide cycles.

This clone appeared once. Antigen: not known. Generated by immunoSEQ multiplex PCR, the TCRdb table keeps only in-frame clones and is missing some. The sample lists about 56,000 clones, around four fifths occurring once. The time point denotes: week 47, end of study. Vaccinated patients received 300 ug of mutant IDH1 20-mer peptide per dose, with topical imiquimod. Eight vaccine injections were given to patients in weeks 1, 3, 5, 7, 11, 15, 19 and 23. Germline V gene lookup returns CDR1 SGHVS and CDR2 FQNEAQ. Unmatched junction bases numbered 6, after V lost 2 bases and J lost 7 bases. This CDR3 has 16 amino acids.

The TCR was taken from a woman aged 45-60 years with glioma. The chain links TRBV7-8 to TRBJ1-6; 9 nucleotides match TRBD1. Sequencing used PBMCs, obtained from a glioma patient whose treatment included an IDH1 peptide vaccine. The CDR3, as DNA: TGTGCCAGCAGCTTAAGAGTGGGACAGGGAAATTCACCCCTCCACTTT. Residues: CASSLRVGQGNSPLHF.